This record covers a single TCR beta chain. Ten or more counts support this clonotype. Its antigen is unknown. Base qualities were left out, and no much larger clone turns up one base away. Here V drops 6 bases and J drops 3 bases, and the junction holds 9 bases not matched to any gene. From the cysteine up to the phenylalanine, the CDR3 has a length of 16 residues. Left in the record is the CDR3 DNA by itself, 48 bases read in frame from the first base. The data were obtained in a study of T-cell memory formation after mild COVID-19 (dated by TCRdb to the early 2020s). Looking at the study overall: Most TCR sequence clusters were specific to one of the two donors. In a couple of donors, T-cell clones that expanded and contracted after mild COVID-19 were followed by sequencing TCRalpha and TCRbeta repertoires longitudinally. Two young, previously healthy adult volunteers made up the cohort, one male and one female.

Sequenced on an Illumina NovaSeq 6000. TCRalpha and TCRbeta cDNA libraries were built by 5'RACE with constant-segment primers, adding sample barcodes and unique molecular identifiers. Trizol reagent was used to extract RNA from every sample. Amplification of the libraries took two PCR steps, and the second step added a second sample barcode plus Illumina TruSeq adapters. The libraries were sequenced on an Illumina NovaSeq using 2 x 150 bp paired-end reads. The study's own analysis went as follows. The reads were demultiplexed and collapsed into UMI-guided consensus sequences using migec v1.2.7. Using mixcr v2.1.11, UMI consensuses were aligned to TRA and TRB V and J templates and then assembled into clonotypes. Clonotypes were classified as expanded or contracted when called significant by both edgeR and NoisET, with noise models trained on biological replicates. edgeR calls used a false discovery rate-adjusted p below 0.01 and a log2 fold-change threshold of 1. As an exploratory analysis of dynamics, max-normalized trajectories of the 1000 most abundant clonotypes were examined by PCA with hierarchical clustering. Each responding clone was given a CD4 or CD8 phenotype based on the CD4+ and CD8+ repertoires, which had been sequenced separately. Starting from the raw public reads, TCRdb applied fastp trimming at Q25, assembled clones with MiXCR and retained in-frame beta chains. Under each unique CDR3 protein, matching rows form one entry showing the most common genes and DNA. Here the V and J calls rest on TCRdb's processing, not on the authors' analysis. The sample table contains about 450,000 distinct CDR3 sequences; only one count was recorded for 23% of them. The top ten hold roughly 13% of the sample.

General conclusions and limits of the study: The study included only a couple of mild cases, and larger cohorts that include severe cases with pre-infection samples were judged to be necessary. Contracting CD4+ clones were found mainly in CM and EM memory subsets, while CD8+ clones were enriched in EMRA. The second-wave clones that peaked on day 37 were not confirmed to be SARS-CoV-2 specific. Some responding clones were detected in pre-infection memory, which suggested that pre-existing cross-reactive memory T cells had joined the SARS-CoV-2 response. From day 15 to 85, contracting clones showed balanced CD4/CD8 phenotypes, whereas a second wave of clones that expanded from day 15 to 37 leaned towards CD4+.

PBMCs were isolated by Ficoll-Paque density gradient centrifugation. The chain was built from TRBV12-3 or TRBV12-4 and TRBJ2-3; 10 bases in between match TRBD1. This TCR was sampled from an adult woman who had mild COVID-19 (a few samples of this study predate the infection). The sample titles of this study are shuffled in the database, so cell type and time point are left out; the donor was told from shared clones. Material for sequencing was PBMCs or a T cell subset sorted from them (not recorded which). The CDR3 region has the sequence CASSLPGTGVTDTQYF. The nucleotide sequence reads TGTGCCAGCAGCCTACCCGGGACAGGGGTAACAGATACGCAGTATTTT.